The 20 T cell receptor beta chains below all came from one sample that was sequenced in a study of CD8 T cells in ankylosing spondylitis. In TCRdb, the 5' RACE reads were re-called with MiXCR into one record per CDR3 protein. In the table there are some 840,000 distinct CDR3 sequences, around 11% of which are singletons. Their antigens are not known. Study-wide findings and caveats: About 8 highly homologous variants made up a TCR beta motif, and this motif appeared characteristic of ankylosing spondylitis blood.

The sample consisted of blood, either unsorted or a sorted T cell fraction (not recorded which). These TCRs come from a male donor with ankylosing spondylitis.

This clonotype was counted a few times. This rearrangement joins TRBV20-1 to TRBJ2-5; D is unclear. Germline lookup yields CDR1 DFQATT and CDR2 SNEGSKA (reference sequence). CDR3 length: 12 amino acids. Deletions cut 6 bases from V and 5 bases from J, with 13 bases between. As DNA, the CDR3 is TGCAGTGCCCCTTGGGAAGGGGAGACCCAGTACTTC. This gives the protein CSAPWEGETQYF.

The sample holds a few counts of this clonotype. The V call is TRBV6-1, the J call TRBJ1-1; D gene ambiguous. Germline-derived CDR1 and CDR2 are MNHNS and SASEGT. V was shortened by 7 bases and J by 2 bases, with 14 bases between the two germline ends. The CDR3 has 14 residues. The CDR3 loop reads CASTLRARNTEAFF. The CDR3 DNA sequence: TGTGCCAGCACCCTTAGGGCGAGAAACACTGAAGCTTTCTTT.

CDR3 DNA sequence: TGTGCCAGCAGCCGATCCGGCCATGACACAGATACGCAGTATTTT. This translates into CASSRSGHDTDTQYF. The V and J genes are TRBV7-2 and TRBJ2-3; no firm D call. Per germline, CDR1 SGHTA and CDR2 FQGNSA. V lost 5 bases and J lost 2, with 14 bases in between. CDR3 length: 15 amino acids. The full variable domain, completed using reference TRBV7-2 and TRBJ2-3, is GAGVSQSPSNKVTEKGKDVELRCDPISGHTALYWYRQSLGQGLEFLIYFQGNSAPDKSGLPSDRFSAERTGGSVSTLTIQRTQQEDSAVYLCASSRSGHDTDTQYFGPGTRLTVL.

This clonotype was observed a handful of times. The chain has TRBV5-1 and TRBJ2-7; perhaps TRBD1 as D (8 bases). Germline V CDR1 and CDR2: SGHRS, YFSETQ. Trimming left V 3 bases short and J 5 bases short, with 12 bases between. This CDR3 is 13 amino acids long. CDR3 in amino acids: CASSSTGGDEQYF. CDR3 sequence (DNA): TGCGCCAGCAGCTCCACAGGGGGGGACGAGCAGTACTTC.

This clonotype has at least ten counts. This sequence joins TRBV29-1 and TRBJ1-2; 8 nucleotides line up with TRBD1. There are 12 residues in the CDR3. V trimming: 3 bases; J trimming: 5 bases; junction bases outside the gene matches: 2. Germline lookup yields CDR1 SQVTM and CDR2 ANQGSEA. CDR3 DNA sequence: TGCAGCGTTGATCGACAGGGGTATGGCTACACCTTC. Its protein is CSVDRQGYGYTF.

This clonotype was picked up many times. The rearrangement links TRBV20-1 to TRBJ2-3; D not resolved. The V end lost 1 base, the J end lost 2 bases, and 7 bases lay between the germline ends. This CDR3 comprises 13 residues. The germline gives CDR1 DFQATT, CDR2 SNEGSKA (reference sequence). The CDR3 protein is CSARGQFTDTQYF. The CDR3 region has the DNA TGCAGTGCTAGAGGCCAATTCACAGATACGCAGTATTTT.

On this clonotype itself: The junction departs from the called germline gene at one end, perhaps through a read error. V usage is TRBV20-1 and J usage is TRBJ2-3; tentatively, D is TRBD2 (6 bases). The CDR3 spans 14 residues. Germline values: CDR1 DFQATT, CDR2 SNEGSKA (reference sequence). In nucleotides, the CDR3 is TGCAGTGCTAGCCGGGGGAGAAGCACAAATACGCAGTATTTT. It yields the protein CSASRGRSTNTQYF.

There are a few counts of this clonotype. The chain uses TRBV20-1 and TRBJ2-1; a possible D gene is TRBD2 (5 bases). Trimming removed 2 bases from V and 3 bases from J, with 11 bases in between. CDR3 length equals 14 residues. Germline lookup yields CDR1 DFQATT and CDR2 SNEGSKA (reference sequence). CDR3 in DNA: TGCAGTGCTAGACTGCGCGGGTTCTACAATGAGCAGTTCTTC. Translating it yields CSARLRGFYNEQFF.

The rearrangement links TRBV6-2 or TRBV6-3 to TRBJ2-5; 7 bases agree with TRBD1. Trimming at V came to 7 bases and at J to 1 base, leaving 3 bases not matched to a gene. The CDR3 runs 13 residues. The V gene's germline CDR1 is MNHEY and CDR2 SVGEGT. The CDR3 protein is CASTHRGQETQYF. The CDR3 DNA reads TGTGCCAGCACGCACAGGGGCCAAGAGACCCAGTACTTC.

This clonotype was found a few times. The rearrangement links TRBV10-3 to TRBJ1-6, with D maybe TRBD1 (5 bases). The CDR3 sequence is 14 residues long. Germline V lookup: CDR1 ENHRY, CDR2 SYGVKD. V shed 5 bases and J shed 8 bases, with 13 bases lying between them. The DNA for the CDR3 is TGTGCCATCAGTCTAACAAAAGGGGATTCACCCCTCCACTTT. Translation: CAISLTKGDSPLHF.

This clonotype has ten or more counts. This chain uses TRBV5-1 with TRBJ2-1; D may be TRBD2 (6 bases). From germline, CDR1 is SGHRS and CDR2 YFSETQ. The CDR3 extends over 15 amino acids. Trimming removed 0 bases from V and 5 bases from J, with 12 bases in between. This chain's CDR3 is CASSLGGSGNNEQFF. The CDR3 DNA follows: TGCGCCAGCAGCTTGGGGGGTAGCGGAAACAATGAGCAGTTCTTC.

The rearrangement joins TRBV7-8 to TRBJ2-1; 9 positions match TRBD2. This CDR3 is built from 12 residues. The ends lost 1 base at V and 14 bases at J; junction bases unmatched: 3. Germline assignment: CDR1 SGHVS and CDR2 FQNEAQ. The CDR3 spells CASSLEQREEFF. The CDR3 DNA reads as TGTGCCAGCAGCTTAGAACAGCGGGAGGAGTTCTTC. Looking up the rest from reference TRBV7-8 and TRBJ2-1 gives the full variable domain: GAGVSQSPRYKVAKRGQDVALRCDPISGHVSLFWYQQALGQGPEFLTYFQNEAQLDKSGLPSDRFFAERPEGSVSTLKIQRTQQEDSAVYLCASSLEQREEFFGPGTRLTVL.

The J gene is TRBJ2-1, the V gene TRBV15, with D possibly TRBD1 on 5 matching bases. The CDR3 is made up of 13 amino acids. Trimming removed 1 base at V and 8 bases at J, with 9 bases between. The germline V gene has CDR1 LNHNV and CDR2 YYDKDF (reference sequence). This CDR3 is CATSRVGPDEQFF. For the CDR3, the DNA is TGTGCCACCAGCAGAGTGGGGCCGGATGAGCAGTTCTTC.

The chain links TRBV2 to TRBJ2-7; D gene ambiguous. V lost 1 base and J 10 bases, leaving 8 bases between the germline ends. In germline, CDR1 is SNHLY, CDR2 FYNNEI. The CDR3 has 11 amino acids. CDR3 loop: CASSEVSKQYF. CDR3 nucleotide sequence: TGTGCCAGCAGTGAAGTGAGTAAACAGTACTTC.

This clonotype was detected only a few times. This chain uses TRBV10-3 with TRBJ1-1, with 7 bases aligning to TRBD1. Germline assignment: CDR1 ENHRY and CDR2 SYGVKD. The CDR3 runs to 13 residues. With 8 bases clipped from V and 6 bases from J, the junction kept 9 bases outside the gene matches. The CDR3 bases are TGTGCCATCTTGCGAGCAGGGGGTGCTGAAGCTTTCTTT. It encodes CAILRAGGAEAFF.

The chain is built from TRBV30 and TRBJ2-5; a weak D match, TRBD2 (7 bases). Germline V gives CDR1 GTSNPN, CDR2 SVGIG (reference sequence). The CDR3 has 14 residues. Between the trimmed V and J ends, which lost 5 bases and 7 bases, there was a span of 20 bases. CDR3 loop: CAWEGGDLRGTQYF. CDR3 sequence (DNA): TGTGCCTGGGAGGGGGGGGACCTCCGCGGGACCCAGTACTTC.

This sequence joins TRBV28 and TRBJ1-2; possible D gene TRBD1, 5 bases. The V gene's germline CDR1 is MDHEN and CDR2 SYDVKM. The CDR3 sequence is 12 residues long. V was cut by 4 bases and J by 8 bases, with 11 bases left in between. CDR3 residues: CASSWRGVGYTF. CDR3 sequence (DNA): TGTGCCAGCAGTTGGAGGGGTGTAGGCTACACCTTC.

Ten or more counts support this clonotype. This sequence joins TRBV7-2 and TRBJ1-2, with TRBD1 matching 8 bases. The CDR3 length is 15 residues. J gave up 1 base and V 5 bases, and 6 bases lay outside the gene matches. Germline assignment: CDR1 SGHTA and CDR2 FQGNSA. The CDR3 DNA reads TGTGCCAGCAGCCCTGGGACAGGACTTAACTATGGCTACACCTTC. This translates into CASSPGTGLNYGYTF.

This clonotype came up many times. V usage is TRBV4-3 and J usage is TRBJ1-1; D is uncertain. In germline, CDR1 is LGHNA, CDR2 YSLEER. This CDR3 contains 13 residues. V was shortened by 3 bases and J by 1 base, with 6 bases between the two germline ends. DNA for the CDR3: TGCGCCAGCAGCCAGAACTGGAACACTGAAGCTTTCTTT. This gives the protein CASSQNWNTEAFF.

V and J are TRBV24-1 and TRBJ2-3, with 8 bases fitting TRBD2. This CDR3 has 16 amino acids. Germline loops: CDR1 KGHDR, CDR2 SFDVKD. J gave up 2 bases and V 3 bases, and 6 bases lay outside the gene matches. The CDR3 is CATSDPTSVVTDTQYF. The CDR3 coding sequence is TGTGCCACCAGTGATCCGACTAGCGTAGTCACAGATACGCAGTATTTT.